A single sample is the source of the 21 T cell receptor beta chains below, sequenced in a study of T-cell memory formation after mild COVID-19. In TCRdb, the 5' RACE reads were re-called with MiXCR into one record per CDR3 protein. Counted here are 65,000 to 90,000 distinct CDR3 sequences, more than 11% occurring once; the ten biggest clones make up about 33%. The sample comprised PBMCs or a T cell subset sorted from them (not recorded which). The receptors derive from an adult woman who had mild COVID-19 (a few samples of this study predate the infection). Cell type and time point are not known.

This sequence joins TRBV5-5 and TRBJ2-2, with D unresolved. Germline values: CDR1 SGHKS, CDR2 YYEKEE (reference sequence). V was cut by 7 bases and J by 2 bases, with 15 bases left in between. This CDR3 comprises 15 residues. The CDR3 spells CASRILGQNTGELFF. The CDR3 region has the DNA TGTGCCAGCCGTATTCTCGGGCAAAACACCGGGGAGCTGTTTTTT. Full variable domain (missing parts from reference TRBV5-5 and TRBJ2-2): DAGVTQSPTHLIKTRGQQVTLRCSPISGHKSVSWYQQVLGQGPQFIFQYYEKEERGRGNFPDRFSARQFPNYSSELNVNALLLGDSALYLCASRILGQNTGELFFGEGSRLTVL.

V is TRBV4-2 and J is TRBJ2-1; 11 nucleotides agree with TRBD2. The germline V gene has CDR1 LGHNA and CDR2 YNFKEQ. The CDR3 has 15 amino acids. The trim removed 4 bases at V and 7 bases at J, leaving 6 bases unmatched. Here the CDR3 reads CASSRTSGSKNEQFF. The CDR3 DNA reads as TGTGCCAGCAGCCGAACTAGCGGGAGTAAGAATGAGCAGTTCTTC.

This clonotype was seen only a few times. The rearrangement joins TRBV5-1 to TRBJ2-1; 12 bases are shared with TRBD2. The germline gives CDR1 SGHRS, CDR2 YFSETQ. The CDR3 runs 15 residues. The ends lost 0 bases at V and 7 bases at J; junction bases unmatched: 2. CDR3: CASSLELAGGNEQFF. The CDR3, as DNA: TGCGCCAGCAGCTTGGAACTAGCGGGAGGTAATGAGCAGTTCTTC.

This clonotype was seen a handful of times. The chain combines TRBV12-3 or TRBV12-4 with TRBJ1-1; no clear D. The CDR3 is made up of 12 amino acids. Trimming shortened V by 1 base and J by 5 bases, and 5 bases separated the two germline ends. The CDR3 region is CASSLGWTEAFF. In DNA, the CDR3 is TGTGCCAGCAGTTTAGGGTGGACTGAAGCTTTCTTT.

V usage is TRBV9 and J usage is TRBJ2-7; D may match TRBD1 or TRBD2 (5 bases each). Trimming took off 2 bases at V and 3 bases at J, with 15 bases between the two ends. The CDR3 is 15 amino acids. Germline V gene data show CDR1 as SGDLS and CDR2 as YYNGEE. In DNA form, the CDR3 reads TGTGCCAGCAGCGTCTACGGGGCTTCCTTCTACGAGCAGTACTTC. Its protein is CASSVYGASFYEQYF.

The genes are TRBV7-9 and TRBJ2-1; 10 bases match TRBD2. This CDR3 is built from 17 residues. Germline CDR1 reads SEHNR; CDR2 reads FQNEAQ (reference sequence). V lost 0 bases to trimming and J lost 6 bases; unmatched junction nucleotides: 8. The CDR3 loop reads CASSLAVVAGGLNEQFF. CDR3 nucleotide sequence: TGTGCCAGCAGCTTAGCGGTCGTAGCGGGAGGCCTCAATGAGCAGTTCTTC.

This clonotype was recorded a few times. This sequence joins TRBV5-5 and TRBJ2-7, with 8 bases fitting TRBD2. Losses at the gene ends were 0 bases for V and 2 bases for J; bases not matched to a gene: 1. The germline gives CDR1 SGHKS, CDR2 YYEKEE (reference sequence). The CDR3 length is 14 residues. This CDR3 reads CASSLGLATYEQYF. DNA of the CDR3: TGTGCCAGCAGCTTGGGACTAGCGACCTACGAGCAGTACTTC.

The sample holds a few counts of this clonotype. J is TRBJ1-1 and V is TRBV6-6; D possibly corresponds to TRBD1 (5 bases). CDR3 length equals 14 residues. V lost 5 bases and J 5 bases, leaving 15 bases between the germline ends. CDR1 MNHNY and CDR2 SVGAGI come from the germline V gene (reference sequence). The CDR3 DNA sequence: TGTGCCAGCAGTCTAAGGGACCGGGGGACTGAAGCTTTCTTT. It is translated as CASSLRDRGTEAFF.

The chain is built from TRBV24-1 and TRBJ1-2; maybe TRBD1 (5 bases). The germline V gene encodes CDR1 KGHDR and CDR2 SFDVKD. This CDR3 contains 15 residues. V was clipped by 3 bases and J by 3 bases, with 13 bases between them. CDR3: CATSDPGGKDYGYTF. The CDR3 DNA reads TGTGCCACCAGTGATCCGGGGGGAAAGGACTATGGCTACACCTTC.

This sequence joins TRBV27 and TRBJ2-1, with 10 bases aligning to TRBD2. The CDR3 runs 16 residues. The V segment lost 8 bases and the J segment 5 bases; nucleotides outside the gene matches: 12. Germline lookup yields CDR1 MNHEY and CDR2 SMNVEV (reference sequence). The CDR3, as DNA: TGTGCCAGCCGGTGGGTGGGGCTAGCGGGAGACAATGAGCAGTTCTTC. Its protein is CASRWVGLAGDNEQFF.

This clonotype was observed a handful of times. J is TRBJ2-3 and V is TRBV15; no reliable D call. Germline V lookup: CDR1 LNHNV, CDR2 YYDKDF (reference sequence). The V end was cut by 6 bases, the J end by 4 bases, with 5 bases between. The CDR3 sequence is 11 residues long. The CDR3 loop is CATRYADTQYF. In DNA, the CDR3 is TGTGCCACCAGATACGCAGATACGCAGTATTTT. The whole variable domain, filled in from reference TRBV15 and TRBJ2-3, reads DAMVIQNPRYQVTQFGKPVTLSCSQTLNHNVMYWYQQKSSQAPKLLFHYYDKDFNNEADTPDNFQSRRPNTSFCFLDIRSPGLGDTAMYLCATRYADTQYFGPGTRLTVL.

The genes are TRBV11-3 and TRBJ2-1; TRBD2 agrees at 10 bases. V gave up 5 bases and J gave up 4 bases; unmatched junction bases: 5. CDR1 and CDR2 from the germline V gene are SGHNT and YENEEA. CDR3 length: 15 residues. The DNA for the CDR3 is TGTGCCAGCAGCGGTCAGCGGGAGGGGTACAATGAGCAGTTCTTC. It encodes CASSGQREGYNEQFF.

This clonotype occurred a few times. The V and J genes are TRBV28 and TRBJ2-1; 10 bases align to TRBD2. The CDR3 loop spans 21 amino acids. The V gene's germline CDR1 is MDHEN and CDR2 SYDVKM. The J segment lost 0 bases and the V segment lost 5 bases, leaving 19 bases of the junction unmatched. The CDR3 DNA sequence: TGTGCCAGCAGTCCCCGGAGACTAGCGGGCCCCCTTCTTAGCTCCTACAATGAGCAGTTCTTC. It translates to CASSPRRLAGPLLSSYNEQFF. Full variable domain (rest looked up from reference TRBV28 and TRBJ2-1): DVKVTQSSRYLVKRTGEKVFLECVQDMDHENMFWYRQDPGLGLRLIYFSYDVKMKEKGDIPEGYSVSREKKERFSLILESASTNQTSMYLCASSPRRLAGPLLSSYNEQFFGPGTRLTVL.

The chain recombines TRBV11-3 with TRBJ2-6, with D unclear. With 4 bases removed from V and 0 bases from J, the gap between germline ends came to 4 bases. CDR3 length: 14 residues. Germline assignment: CDR1 SGHNT and CDR2 YENEEA. The CDR3 DNA reads as TGTGCCAGCAGCTACAGCTCTGGGGCCAACGTCCTGACTTTC. Translating it yields CASSYSSGANVLTF. Based on the CDR3 plus reference TRBV11-3 and TRBJ2-6, the full variable domain is EAGVVQSPRYKIIEKKQPVAFWCNPISGHNTLYWYLQNLGQGPELLIRYENEEAVDDSQLPKDRFSAERLKGVDSTLKIQPAELGDSAVYLCASSYSSGANVLTFGAGSRLTVL.

Of note for this clonotype: An end of the junction differs from the germline gene, which may be a read error. This chain links TRBV6-2 or TRBV6-3 with TRBJ2-1; D might be TRBD1 or TRBD2, each matching 5 bases. The CDR3 is 17 amino acids. Germline assignment: CDR1 MNHEY and CDR2 SVGEGT. CDR3 nucleotide sequence: TGTGCCAGCAGTTACCCTCTGTCGGGACGGAGATACAATCAGCAGTTCTTC. Protein product: CASSYPLSGRRYNQQFF.

The V call is TRBV29-1, the J call TRBJ1-1; 8 nucleotides match TRBD1. The V segment lost 7 bases and the J segment 3 bases; nucleotides outside the gene matches: 4. Germline loops: CDR1 SQVTM, CDR2 ANQGSEA. The CDR3 has 12 residues. As DNA, the CDR3 is TGCAGCGCCCAACAGGGGGACACTGAAGCTTTCTTT. Translated, it gives CSAQQGDTEAFF.

The table lists this clonotype with a few counts. The V gene is TRBV6-5, the J gene TRBJ2-7; D gene uncertain. The germline V and J ends were trimmed by 0 bases and 6 bases, with 9 bases remaining between them. Germline assignment: CDR1 MNHEY and CDR2 SVGAGI. This CDR3 contains 13 residues. CDR3 nucleotide sequence: TGTGCCAGCAGTTACTCGACGGCAACCGAGCAGTACTTC. It is translated as CASSYSTATEQYF.

This clonotype was seen repeatedly, ten times or more. The V call is TRBV7-9, the J call TRBJ2-1; possible D gene TRBD1, 6 bases. CDR1 is SEHNR and CDR2 is FQNEAQ in the germline V gene (reference sequence). Trimming took 6 bases from V and 5 from J, leaving 8 bases between them. CDR3 length: 12 residues. CDR3 in amino acids: CASSTGNNEQFF. The DNA for the CDR3 is TGTGCCAGCAGTACAGGGAACAATGAGCAGTTCTTC.

The rearrangement uses TRBV5-1 and TRBJ2-1, with a possible D match to TRBD2 (6 bases). Trimming removed 4 bases at V and 3 bases at J, with 8 bases between. From germline, CDR1 is SGHRS and CDR2 YFSETQ. CDR3 length equals 13 residues. The CDR3 is CASSAGLYNEQFF. In nucleotides, the CDR3 is TGCGCCAGCAGCGCGGGACTCTACAATGAGCAGTTCTTC.

V and J are TRBV27 and TRBJ2-1; unclear D gene. V lost 6 bases and J lost 2, with 8 bases in between. The germline gives CDR1 MNHEY, CDR2 SMNVEV (reference sequence). The CDR3 has 13 residues. The CDR3 spells CASSLIPYNEQFF. CDR3 in DNA: TGTGCCAGCAGCCTCATCCCCTACAATGAGCAGTTCTTC.

This clonotype was seen many times. The rearrangement joins TRBV10-3 to TRBJ2-7, with 8 bases that match TRBD2. J gave up 6 bases and V 2 bases, and 12 bases lay outside the gene matches. Germline loops: CDR1 ENHRY, CDR2 SYGVKD. The CDR3 totals 16 residues. CDR3 sequence: CAISEGSSGKSGEQYF. The DNA for the CDR3 is TGTGCCATCAGTGAGGGCAGTAGCGGGAAATCGGGCGAGCAGTACTTC.